Listed below are T cell receptor beta chains from one sample, sequenced in a study of blood T cells in healthy people across ages. TCRdb recomputed calls from the 5' RACE reads with MiXCR, one row per CDR3 protein. Altogether approximately 600,000 distinct CDR3 sequences are present, 58% being singletons, with the ten largest covering more than 35%. What was sequenced was blood. These receptors originate from a man aged 60 to 75 in good health. Both conserved end residues are part of each CDR3. Each record gives: CDR3 length, clone size, D gene, J gene, V gene, CDR3 DNA, CDR3 protein. A D gene is named only where the DNA matches it firmly. Not every row has a clone size; where given, it reads once, few, many or a size class.

13,NA,NA,TRBJ2-5,TRBV27,TGTGCCAGCAGTTTCAAGCAGGGAGAGACCCAGTACTTC,CASSFKQGETQYF
16,NA,NA,TRBJ2-4,TRBV18,TGTGCCAGCTCACCAACCCTCACAGGGGGAGGGGACATTCAGTACTTC,CASSPTLTGGGDIQYF
14,NA,NA,TRBJ2-1,TRBV6-2/TRBV6-3,TGTGCCAGCAGCCGACTAGACGTTGGAAATGAGCAGTTCTTC,CASSRLDVGNEQFF
18,NA,TRBD1,TRBJ2-6,TRBV28,TGTGCCAGCAGTGTGTTAACAGGGGGACTGTCTGGGGCCAACGTCCTGACTTTC,CASSVLTGGLSGANVLTF
17,NA,TRBD2,TRBJ2-1,TRBV29-1,TGCAGCGTTGAGCTAGCGGGGGGGCTAGTTTCGGGCAATGAGCAGTTCTTC,CSVELAGGLVSGNEQFF
17,few,TRBD1,TRBJ2-4,TRBV28,TGTGCCAGCAGTTTACCGGACAGGGGCCTAGCCAAAAACATTCAGTACTTC,CASSLPDRGLAKNIQYF
15,once,TRBD1,TRBJ2-1,TRBV6-2/TRBV6-3,TGTGCCAGCAGAGATCCCGGGACAGGGATTGAGACCCAGTTCTTC,CASRDPGTGIETQFF
14,NA,TRBD1,TRBJ1-4,TRBV20-1,TGCAGTGCTACGGACAGGGCAACTAATGAAAAACTGTTTTTT,CSATDRATNEKLFF
12,few,NA,TRBJ2-7,TRBV6-5,TGTGCCAGCGGCCAAGGAGGAAACGAGCAGTACTTC,CASGQGGNEQYF
15,NA,NA,TRBJ2-3,TRBV12-3/TRBV12-4,TGTGCCAGCAGTTTAGGCAGAGGCCCGCCAGATACGCAGTATTTT,CASSLGRGPPDTQYF
13,few,NA,TRBJ2-3,TRBV27,TGTGCCAGCAGCAGGACTGGGATAGATACGCAGTATTTT,CASSRTGIDTQYF
13,many,TRBD1,TRBJ1-1,TRBV29-1,TGCAGCGTTGACTCGGGACAGGGGGATGAAGCTTTCTTT,CSVDSGQGDEAFF
13,NA,NA,TRBJ2-7,TRBV4-1,TGCGCCAGCAGCCAGGCTCCCACCTACGAGCAGTACTTC,CASSQAPTYEQYF
15,NA,TRBD1,TRBJ2-1,TRBV7-9,TGTGCCAGCAGCCGACCGCGTCAGGGGGAGAATGAGCAGTTCTTC,CASSRPRQGENEQFF
13,NA,NA,TRBJ1-4,TRBV3-1,TGTGCCAGCAGCCAAGATCGGTGGGACCGACTGTTTTTT,CASSQDRWDRLFF
13,NA,NA,TRBJ2-5,TRBV7-2,TGTGCCAGCAGCCCCGTCCGCTCGGAGACCCAGTACTTC,CASSPVRSETQYF
13,NA,TRBD1,TRBJ2-4,TRBV28,TGTGCCACGGGGACAGATGCCAAAAACATTCAGTACTTC,CATGTDAKNIQYF
15,NA,NA,TRBJ2-1,TRBV5-1,TGCGCCAGCACTGAGGCTCAGGGCCTCTACAATGAGCAGTTCTTC,CASTEAQGLYNEQFF
15,many,NA,TRBJ2-5,TRBV5-1,TGCGCCAGCAGCTTGGGACTCCGGGAAGAGGAGACCCAGTACTTC,CASSLGLREEETQYF
14,NA,NA,TRBJ1-1,TRBV12-3/TRBV12-4,TGTGCCAGCAGTCCCCTAGCGGAAACGACTGAAGCTTTCTTT,CASSPLAETTEAFF
17,NA,TRBD1,TRBJ1-2,TRBV4-1,TGCGCCAGCAGCCAAGGGACAGGGGCGAGATTTGACTATGGCTACACCTTC,CASSQGTGARFDYGYTF
16,NA,TRBD2,TRBJ2-1,TRBV5-1,TGCGCCAGCAGCTTGGAAAGCCTAGCGGGGGTTGATGAGCAGTTCTTC,CASSLESLAGVDEQFF
13,NA,NA,TRBJ2-5,TRBV11-2,TGTGCCAGCAGCTTAGGGATTGGGGAGACCCAGTACTTC,CASSLGIGETQYF
13,NA,NA,TRBJ1-5,TRBV24-1,TGTGCCACCCCCGACAGGATGGTATGGCCCCAGCATTTT,CATPDRMVWPQHF
15,NA,TRBD1,TRBJ2-1,TRBV14,TGTGCCAGCAGCCCGGACAGGAACTCCTACAATGAGCAGTTCTTC,CASSPDRNSYNEQFF
14,few,TRBD1,TRBJ1-2,TRBV27,TGTGCCAGCAGTGTCAGGGGGGCACACTATGGCTACACCTTC,CASSVRGAHYGYTF
15,NA,TRBD1,TRBJ2-1,TRBV6-5,TGTGCCAGCAGTGCCCCGGGCAGGGGGCTGAATGAGCAGTTCTTC,CASSAPGRGLNEQFF
14,NA,NA,TRBJ1-5,TRBV29-1,TGCAGCGCCGGGACCGGGGACCCTGATCTGCCCCAGCATTTT,CSAGTGDPDLPQHF
18,NA,TRBD2,TRBJ2-1,TRBV5-1,TGCGCCAGCAGCCGAGGTACTAGCGGGGGGCAATTGGGCGATGAGCAGTTCTTC,CASSRGTSGGQLGDEQFF
14,NA,NA,TRBJ1-1,TRBV5-1,TGCGCCAGCAGCTCCAGGTATGGGAGCCCTGAAGCTTTCTTT,CASSSRYGSPEAFF
16,NA,TRBD2,TRBJ2-1,TRBV5-1,TGCGCCAGCAGCTTGCTTCCGGGACTACCTAACAATGAGCAGTTCTTC,CASSLLPGLPNNEQFF
16,NA,TRBD2,TRBJ2-5,TRBV3-1,TGTGCCAGCAGCCGAAATCCGGGACTAGCGGCAGAGACCCAGTACTTC,CASSRNPGLAAETQYF
14,many,NA,TRBJ2-5,TRBV5-1,TGCGCCAGCAGCTTGGGAGCGACCCAAGAGACCCAGTACTTC,CASSLGATQETQYF
11,NA,NA,TRBJ2-2,TRBV12-3/TRBV12-4,TGTGTCAGCAGCAACACCGGGGAGCTGTTTTTT,CVSSNTGELFF
12,once,NA,TRBJ1-1,TRBV5-6,TGTGCCAGCAGCTTGATGGGGAGTGAAGCTTTCTTT,CASSLMGSEAFF
15,few,NA,TRBJ2-7,TRBV18,TGTGCCAGCTCACCCCAAGCCAGCGTCTCCTACGAGCAGTACTTC,CASSPQASVSYEQYF
15,NA,TRBD1,TRBJ2-5,TRBV10-3,TGTGCCATCAGTGAGTCGACAGGGGGCAAAGAGACCCAGTACTTC,CAISESTGGKETQYF
16,NA,NA,TRBJ1-6,TRBV12-3/TRBV12-4,TGTGCCAGCAGTTTCAGCAGACAACTCAGGGATTCACCCCTCCACTTT,CASSFSRQLRDSPLHF
17,NA,NA,TRBJ1-2,TRBV5-1,TGCGCCAGCAGCCGAGATTACGGGGGACGGCGGGCCGATGGCTACACCTTC,CASSRDYGGRRADGYTF
14,NA,NA,TRBJ1-1,TRBV10-3,TGTGCCATCGGTGAGAAGGGGATGAACACTGAAGCTTTCTTT,CAIGEKGMNTEAFF
15,NA,NA,TRBJ1-4,TRBV7-2,TGTGCCAGCAGCCCGGCGGGGGGCGCGGGAGAAAAACTGTTTTTT,CASSPAGGAGEKLFF
17,NA,NA,TRBJ2-5,TRBV20-1,TGCAGTGCTATCCCTGAGGGGGAGTGGAGAAGGGGAGAGACCCAGTACTTC,CSAIPEGEWRRGETQYF
14,once,TRBD2,TRBJ2-7,TRBV20-1,TGCAGTGCTAGAGAGGGGACTAGCGGGGGCGAGCAGTACTTC,CSAREGTSGGEQYF
13,NA,NA,TRBJ2-5,TRBV5-1,TGCGCCAGCAGTAGGGGGTCGGGAGAGACCCAGTACTTC,CASSRGSGETQYF
15,NA,NA,TRBJ2-6,TRBV9,TGTGCCAGCAGCGGAGCTCGCTCTGGGGCCAACGTCCTGACTTTC,CASSGARSGANVLTF
13,NA,NA,TRBJ2-5,TRBV2,TGTGCCAGCAGTGCCGACTCCAAAGAGACCCAGTACTTC,CASSADSKETQYF